This T cell receptor beta chain was obtained from a study of cytomegalovirus exposure and HLA in healthy donors. The donors were part of the validation cohort of 100 to 150 subjects. That cohort was separate from the first cohort, which comprised fewer than 800 subjects. The germline V gene has CDR1 LNHDA and CDR2 SQIVND (reference sequence). V shed 8 bases and J shed 3 bases, with 13 bases lying between them. The length of the CDR3 is 13 residues. Repertoires were generated with immunoSEQ multiplex PCR, while TCRdb's copy carries only in-frame clones and drops some. The table includes about 130,000 clones, 85% to 90% detected once. Worth noting for this clone: Its antigen is undetermined.

Notes on the study in general: Rare sequences made up most TCRs, while some public TCRs were found in many donors. Three CMV-associated chains were confirmed in vitro to be specific for CMV antigens. The tendency of first-cohort TCR clusters to co-occur in the roughly 130 validation repertoires emerged from a later analysis.

V usage is TRBV19 and J usage is TRBJ1-1, with D uncertain. The clonotype originates from a man aged 25-45 years in good health and CMV-seronegative. Sequenced: PBMCs. This CDR3 is CASGRFSDTEAFF. CDR3 nucleotide sequence: TGTGCCAGTGGGAGGTTTAGCGACACTGAAGCTTTCTTT.